These T cell receptor beta chains were read from a single sample in a study of OX40 agonist ivuxolimab in advanced cancers. Here immunoSEQ multiplex PCR was the method, and the copy in TCRdb shows in-frame clones only, minus some. The repertoire includes 100,000 or so clones, approximately 90% of them detected once, and approximately 0.16% sits in the top ten. This specimen consisted of CD4+ or CD8+ T cells sorted from blood, obtained in a trial of the OX40 agonist ivuxolimab. The receptors derive from an adult with an advanced solid tumor such as melanoma, head and neck, liver or kidney cancer. The conserved cysteine and the conserved F or W are not part of the CDR3 here. A D gene is named only where the DNA matches it firmly.

D gene,V gene,CDR3 protein
.,TRBV6-6,ASTLGQKYTDTQY
TRBD1,TRBV30,AWSVPTQGAPGNTIY
TRBD2,TRBV5-1,ASSKGTSGNTGELF
TRBD2,TRBV6-5,ASSAGLAGVHEQF
TRBD1,TRBV6-1,ASSLRQGSTGELF
.,TRBV5-8,ASSLVPDTQY
TRBD1,TRBV27,ASSSRTGVRNTGELF
.,TRBV30,AWSPQIYGYT
.,TRBV5-4,ASSQGQASVNYGYT
TRBD1,TRBV19,ASRRTGGGGYT
.,TRBV18,ASSPGGNGEAF
TRBD1,TRBV28,ASSKTGTGGGELF
TRBD2,TRBV6-1,ASSSGTSSDNEQF
.,TRBV6-6,ASSSETPTDTQY
.,TRBV11-2,ASSDNYGYT
.,TRBV6-1,ASASGANTQY
.,TRBV5-6,ASSKRTDYGYT
TRBD2,TRBV19,ASSIYGGRVYNEQF
.,TRBV7-9,ASSLTGSETQY
.,TRBV28,ASSLPLALYEQY
.,TRBV27,ASSFGTSPKEVYEQY
.,TRBV7-2,ASSAQPGTNEKLF
.,TRBV6-6,ASSYSAGSGNTIY
.,TRBV15,ATSRDLGAHNEQF
.,TRBV18,ASSPANTGELF
.,TRBV30,AWSGAGSHGYT
TRBD1,TRBV27,ASSLRTGARNYNEQF
.,TRBV7-8,ASSLAINYGYT
.,TRBV5-4,ASNRQDYNEQF
.,TRBV5-1,ASSLVENRNTQY
TRBD2,TRBV5-4,ASSSRSGIYVEQY
.,TRBV30,AWSGARDQPQH
.,TRBV2,ASTARELNTEAF
.,TRBV29-1,SAVPGRSNTEAF
.,TRBV6-1,ASSDPSTDTQY
.,TRBV9,ASSVGSQPYEQY
TRBD2,TRBV2,ASASGTNTGELF
.,TRBV11-3,ASSLGAQAGRAAADTQY
.,TRBV7-3,ASSPSGTGRESLH
.,TRBV2,ASRAGTDNYGYT